The following is a T cell receptor (beta chain) sequence with its context. The antigen is unknown. This entry belongs to a study of cytomegalovirus exposure and HLA in healthy donors. Study-level points and caveats: TCR beta V- and J-gene trimming, according to a later analysis, was linked to a missense DCLRE1C variant. The listing of fewer than 200 TCR beta chains classed them as cytomegalovirus-associated.

V shed 0 bases, J shed 6 bases, and the junction held 20 bases outside the gene matches. Germline values: CDR1 SGHDN, CDR2 FVKESK. CDR3 length: 22 residues. PCR primers comprised 60 Vbeta and 13 Jbeta primers. The assay was immunoSEQ multiplex PCR, and TCRdb's table has in-frame clones only and misses some. The sample shows 150,000 to 200,000 clones, roughly 79% of them seen only once. The source of this sequence is a middle-aged man in good health and CMV-seropositive. The sample consisted of PBMCs. The V gene is TRBV14, the J gene TRBJ1-6; 10 bases align to TRBD1. CDR3 in amino acids: CASSQDWWRSGTGAEGNSPLHF. The CDR3 DNA is TGTGCCAGCAGCCAAGATTGGTGGCGTAGCGGGACAGGGGCTGAAGGTAATTCACCCCTCCACTTT. The full variable domain, completed using reference TRBV14 and TRBJ1-6, is EAGVTQFPSHSVIEKGQTVTLRCDPISGHDNLYWYRRVMGKEIKFLLHFVKESKQDESGMPNNRFLAERTGGTYSTLKVQPAELEDSGVYFCASSQDWWRSGTGAEGNSPLHFGNGTRLTVT.